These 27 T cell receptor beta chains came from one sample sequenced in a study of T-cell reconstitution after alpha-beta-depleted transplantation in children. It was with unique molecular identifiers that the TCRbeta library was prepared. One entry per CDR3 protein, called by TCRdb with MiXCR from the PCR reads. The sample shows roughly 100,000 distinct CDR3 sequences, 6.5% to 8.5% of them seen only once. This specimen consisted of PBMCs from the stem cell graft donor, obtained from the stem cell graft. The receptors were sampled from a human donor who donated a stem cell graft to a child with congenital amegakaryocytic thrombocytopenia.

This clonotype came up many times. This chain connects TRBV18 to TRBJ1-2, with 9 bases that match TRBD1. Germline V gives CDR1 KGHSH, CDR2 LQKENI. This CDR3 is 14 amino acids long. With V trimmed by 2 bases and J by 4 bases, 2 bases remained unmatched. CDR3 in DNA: TGTGCCAGCTCACCAGAGACAGGGGGCTATGGCTACACCTTC. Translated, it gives CASSPETGGYGYTF.

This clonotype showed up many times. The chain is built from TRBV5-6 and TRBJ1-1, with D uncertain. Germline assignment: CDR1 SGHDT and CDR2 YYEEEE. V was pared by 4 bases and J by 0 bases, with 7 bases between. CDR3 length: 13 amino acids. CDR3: CASSPEVNTEAFF. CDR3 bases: TGTGCCAGCAGCCCGGAGGTGAACACTGAAGCTTTCTTT.

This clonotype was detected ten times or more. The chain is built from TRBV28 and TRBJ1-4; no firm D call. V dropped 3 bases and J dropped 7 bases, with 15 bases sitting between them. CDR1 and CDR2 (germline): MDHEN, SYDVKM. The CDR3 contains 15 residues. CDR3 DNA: TGTGCCAGCAGTTTTGAGGGCGGGCGGGTTGAAAAACTGTTTTTT. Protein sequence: CASSFEGGRVEKLFF.

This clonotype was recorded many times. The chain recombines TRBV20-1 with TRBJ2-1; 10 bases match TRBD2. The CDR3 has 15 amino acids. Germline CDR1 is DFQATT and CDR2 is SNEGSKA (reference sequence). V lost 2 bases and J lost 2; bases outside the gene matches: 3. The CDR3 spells CSARPLAGAYNEQFF. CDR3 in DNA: TGCAGTGCTAGACCCCTAGCGGGGGCCTACAATGAGCAGTTCTTC.

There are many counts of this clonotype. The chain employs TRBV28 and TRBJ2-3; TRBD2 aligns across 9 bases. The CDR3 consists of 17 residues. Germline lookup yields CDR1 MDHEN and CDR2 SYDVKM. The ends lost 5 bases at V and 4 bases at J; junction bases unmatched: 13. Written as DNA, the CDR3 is TGTGCCAGCAGTCCGACGGGAGCGGGAGGTGACTCAGATACGCAGTATTTT. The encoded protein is CASSPTGAGGDSDTQYF.

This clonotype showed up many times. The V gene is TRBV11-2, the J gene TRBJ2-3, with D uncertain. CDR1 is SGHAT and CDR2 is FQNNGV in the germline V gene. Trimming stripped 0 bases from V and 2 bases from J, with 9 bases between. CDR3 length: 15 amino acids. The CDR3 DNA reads TGTGCCAGCAGCTTAGAACCGTCTTCCACAGATACGCAGTATTTT. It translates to CASSLEPSSTDTQYF.

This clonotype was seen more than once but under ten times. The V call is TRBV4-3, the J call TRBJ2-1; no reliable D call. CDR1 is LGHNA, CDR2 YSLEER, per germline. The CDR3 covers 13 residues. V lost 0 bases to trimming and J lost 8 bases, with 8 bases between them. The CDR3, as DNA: TGCGCCAGCAGCCAAGAAACGGGCTATGAGCAGTTCTTC. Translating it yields CASSQETGYEQFF.

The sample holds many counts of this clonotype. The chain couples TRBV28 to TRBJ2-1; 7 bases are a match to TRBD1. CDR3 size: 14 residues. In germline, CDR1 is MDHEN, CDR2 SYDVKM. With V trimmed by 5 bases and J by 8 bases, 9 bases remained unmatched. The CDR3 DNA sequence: TGTGCCAGCAGTCGTACACAGGGGTACGATGAGCAGTTCTTC. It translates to CASSRTQGYDEQFF. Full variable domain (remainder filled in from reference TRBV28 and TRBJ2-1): DVKVTQSSRYLVKRTGEKVFLECVQDMDHENMFWYRQDPGLGLRLIYFSYDVKMKEKGDIPEGYSVSREKKERFSLILESASTNQTSMYLCASSRTQGYDEQFFGPGTRLTVL.

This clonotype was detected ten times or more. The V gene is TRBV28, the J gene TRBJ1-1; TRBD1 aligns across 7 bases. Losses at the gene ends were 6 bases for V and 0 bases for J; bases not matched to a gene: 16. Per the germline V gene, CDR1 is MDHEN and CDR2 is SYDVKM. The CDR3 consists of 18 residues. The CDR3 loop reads CASSRPGTASFMNTEAFF. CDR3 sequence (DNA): TGTGCCAGCAGCCGTCCCGGGACAGCCTCTTTTATGAACACTGAAGCTTTCTTT.

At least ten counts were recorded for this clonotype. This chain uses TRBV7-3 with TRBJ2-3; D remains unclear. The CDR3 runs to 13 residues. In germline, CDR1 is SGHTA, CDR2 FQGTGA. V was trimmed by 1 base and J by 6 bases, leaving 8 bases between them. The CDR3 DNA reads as TGTGCCAGCAGCTTAAATCCAGTGGATACGCAGTATTTT. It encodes CASSLNPVDTQYF.

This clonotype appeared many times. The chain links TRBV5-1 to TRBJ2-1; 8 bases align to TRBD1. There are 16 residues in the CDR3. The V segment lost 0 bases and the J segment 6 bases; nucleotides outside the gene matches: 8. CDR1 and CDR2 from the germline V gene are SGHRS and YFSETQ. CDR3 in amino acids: CASSLEPDRVANEQFF. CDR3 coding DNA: TGCGCCAGCAGCTTGGAACCGGACAGGGTGGCCAATGAGCAGTTCTTC.

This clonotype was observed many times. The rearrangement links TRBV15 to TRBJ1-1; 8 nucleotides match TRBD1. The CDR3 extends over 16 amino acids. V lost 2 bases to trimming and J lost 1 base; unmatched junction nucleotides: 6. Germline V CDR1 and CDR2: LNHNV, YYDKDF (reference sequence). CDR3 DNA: TGTGCCACCAGCAGATTTGGGACAGGTGGGAACACTGAAGCTTTCTTT. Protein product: CATSRFGTGGNTEAFF.

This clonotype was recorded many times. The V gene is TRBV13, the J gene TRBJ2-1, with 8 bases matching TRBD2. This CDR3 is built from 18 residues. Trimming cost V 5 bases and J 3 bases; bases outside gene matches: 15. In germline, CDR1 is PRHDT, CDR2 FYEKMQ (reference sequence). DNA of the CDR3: TGTGCCAGCAGCCCGGGACTAGTTGTAGGTCTCAACTACAATGAGCAGTTCTTC. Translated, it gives CASSPGLVVGLNYNEQFF.

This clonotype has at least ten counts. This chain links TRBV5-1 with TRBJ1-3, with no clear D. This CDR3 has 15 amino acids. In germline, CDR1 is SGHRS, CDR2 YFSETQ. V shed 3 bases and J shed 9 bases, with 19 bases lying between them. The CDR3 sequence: CASSWGAEAVGTIYF. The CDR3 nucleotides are TGCGCCAGCAGCTGGGGAGCTGAGGCGGTTGGCACCATATATTTT.

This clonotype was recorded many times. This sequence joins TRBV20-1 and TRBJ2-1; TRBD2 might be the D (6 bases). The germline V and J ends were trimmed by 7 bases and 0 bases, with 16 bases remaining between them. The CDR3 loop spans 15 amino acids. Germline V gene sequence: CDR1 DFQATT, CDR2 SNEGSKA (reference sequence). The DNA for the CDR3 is TGCAGTGTACCCGGGGTAGCGGCCTCCTACAATGAGCAGTTCTTC. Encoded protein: CSVPGVAASYNEQFF.

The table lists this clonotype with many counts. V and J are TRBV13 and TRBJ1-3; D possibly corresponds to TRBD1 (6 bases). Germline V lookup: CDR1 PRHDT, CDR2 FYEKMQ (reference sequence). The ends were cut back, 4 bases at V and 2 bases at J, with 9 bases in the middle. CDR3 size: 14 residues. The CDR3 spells CASSSGTTGNTIYF. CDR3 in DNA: TGTGCCAGCAGCTCCGGGACAACTGGAAACACCATATATTTT.

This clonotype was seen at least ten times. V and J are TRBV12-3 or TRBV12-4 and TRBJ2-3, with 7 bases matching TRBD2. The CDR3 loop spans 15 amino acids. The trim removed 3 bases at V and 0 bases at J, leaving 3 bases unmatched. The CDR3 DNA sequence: TGTGCCAGCAGTTTTAGCGGGCCTAGCACAGATACGCAGTATTTT. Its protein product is CASSFSGPSTDTQYF.

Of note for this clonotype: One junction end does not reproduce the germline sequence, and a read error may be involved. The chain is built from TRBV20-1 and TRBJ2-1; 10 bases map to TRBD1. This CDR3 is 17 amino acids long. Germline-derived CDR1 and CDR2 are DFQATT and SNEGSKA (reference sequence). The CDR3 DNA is TGCTGTGCTAGAGGGGACCCGGGACAGGGGACCTACAATGAGCAGTTCTTC. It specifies CCARGDPGQGTYNEQFF.

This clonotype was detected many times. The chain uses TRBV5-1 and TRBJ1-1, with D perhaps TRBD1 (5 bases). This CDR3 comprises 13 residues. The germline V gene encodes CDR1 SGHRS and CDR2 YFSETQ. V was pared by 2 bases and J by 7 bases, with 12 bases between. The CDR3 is CASSFGGRGEAFF. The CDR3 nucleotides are TGCGCCAGCAGCTTTGGGGGGAGGGGTGAAGCTTTCTTT.

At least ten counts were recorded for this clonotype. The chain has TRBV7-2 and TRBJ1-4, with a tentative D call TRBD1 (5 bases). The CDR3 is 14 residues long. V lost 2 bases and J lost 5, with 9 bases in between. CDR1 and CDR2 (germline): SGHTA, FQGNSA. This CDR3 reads CASSLSRANEKLFF. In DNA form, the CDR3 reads TGTGCCAGCAGCTTAAGCAGGGCAAATGAAAAACTGTTTTTT.

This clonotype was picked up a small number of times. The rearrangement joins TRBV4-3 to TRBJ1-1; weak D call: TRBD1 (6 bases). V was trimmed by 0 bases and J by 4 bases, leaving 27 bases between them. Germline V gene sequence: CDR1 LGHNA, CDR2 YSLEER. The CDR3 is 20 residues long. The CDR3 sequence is CASSQDKGRGRIPVSTEAFF. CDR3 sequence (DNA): TGCGCCAGCAGCCAAGATAAGGGGCGGGGGCGAATCCCAGTCTCCACTGAAGCTTTCTTT.

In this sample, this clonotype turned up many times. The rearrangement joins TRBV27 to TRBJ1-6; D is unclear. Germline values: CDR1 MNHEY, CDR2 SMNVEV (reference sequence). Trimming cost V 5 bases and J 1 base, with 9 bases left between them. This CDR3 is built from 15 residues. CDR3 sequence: CASSPVGSYNSPLHF. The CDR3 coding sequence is TGTGCCAGCAGTCCAGTAGGGTCCTATAATTCACCCCTCCACTTT.

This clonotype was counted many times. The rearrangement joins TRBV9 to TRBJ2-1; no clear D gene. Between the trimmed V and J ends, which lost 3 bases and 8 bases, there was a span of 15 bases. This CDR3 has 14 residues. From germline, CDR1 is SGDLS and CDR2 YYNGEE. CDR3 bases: TGTGCCAGCAGCGCCCCTGGGGTCTGGGATGAGCAGTTCTTC. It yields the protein CASSAPGVWDEQFF. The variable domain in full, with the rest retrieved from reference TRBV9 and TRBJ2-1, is DSGVTQTPKHLITATGQRVTLRCSPRSGDLSVYWYQQSLDQGLQFLIQYYNGEERAKGNILERFSAQQFPDLHSELNLSSLELGDSALYFCASSAPGVWDEQFFGPGTRLTVL.

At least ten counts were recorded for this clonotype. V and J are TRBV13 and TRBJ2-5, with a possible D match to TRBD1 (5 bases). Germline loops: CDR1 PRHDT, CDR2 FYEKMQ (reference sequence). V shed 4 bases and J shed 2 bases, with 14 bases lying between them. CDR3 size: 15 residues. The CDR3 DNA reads TGTGCCAGCAGCTCAGGGCAGGGTTCTCAAGAGACCCAGTACTTC. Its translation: CASSSGQGSQETQYF. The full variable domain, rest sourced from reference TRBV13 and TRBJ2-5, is AAGVIQSPRHLIKEKRETATLKCYPIPRHDTVYWYQQGPGQDPQFLISFYEKMQSDKGSIPDRFSAQQFSDYHSELNMSSLELGDSALYFCASSSGQGSQETQYFGPGTRLLVL.

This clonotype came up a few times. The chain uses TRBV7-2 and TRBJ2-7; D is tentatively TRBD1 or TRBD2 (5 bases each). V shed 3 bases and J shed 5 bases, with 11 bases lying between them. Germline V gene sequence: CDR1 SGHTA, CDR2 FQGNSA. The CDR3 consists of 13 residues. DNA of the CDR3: TGTGCCAGCAGCTTCGGCCGGGGCAACGAGCAGTACTTC. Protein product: CASSFGRGNEQYF.

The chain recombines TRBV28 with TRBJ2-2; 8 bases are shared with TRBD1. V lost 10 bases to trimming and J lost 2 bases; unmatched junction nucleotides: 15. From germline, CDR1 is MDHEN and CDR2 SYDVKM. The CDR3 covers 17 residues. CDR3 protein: CAIAPWDRRANTGELFF. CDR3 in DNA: TGTGCCATCGCCCCCTGGGACAGGAGGGCTAACACCGGGGAGCTGTTTTTT.

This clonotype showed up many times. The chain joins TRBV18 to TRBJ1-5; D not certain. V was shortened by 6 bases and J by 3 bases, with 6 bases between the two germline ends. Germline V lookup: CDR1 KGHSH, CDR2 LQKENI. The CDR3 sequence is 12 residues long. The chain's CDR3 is CASSVNNQPQHF. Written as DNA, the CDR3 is TGTGCCAGCTCCGTCAACAATCAGCCCCAGCATTTT. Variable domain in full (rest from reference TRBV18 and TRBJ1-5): NAGVMQNPRHLVRRRGQEARLRCSPMKGHSHVYWYRQLPEEGLKFMVYLQKENIIDESGMPKERFSAEFPKEGPSILRIQQVVRGDSAAYFCASSVNNQPQHFGDGTRLSIL.